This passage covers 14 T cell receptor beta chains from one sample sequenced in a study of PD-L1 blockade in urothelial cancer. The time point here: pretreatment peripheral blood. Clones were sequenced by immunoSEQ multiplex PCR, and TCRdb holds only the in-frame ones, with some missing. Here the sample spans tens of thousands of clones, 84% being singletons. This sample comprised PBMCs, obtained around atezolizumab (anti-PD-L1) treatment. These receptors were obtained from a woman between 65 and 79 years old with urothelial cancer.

The CDR3 here is CASSLVGRGEAFF. CDR3 sequence (DNA): TGTGCCAGCAGCTTGGTGGGAAGGGGGGAAGCTTTCTTT. J is TRBJ1-1 and V is TRBV5-6, with a weak D call TRBD1 (6 bases). CDR1 is SGHDT and CDR2 is YYEEEE in the germline V gene. V was trimmed by 0 bases and J by 8 bases, leaving 11 bases between them. The length of the CDR3 is 13 residues.

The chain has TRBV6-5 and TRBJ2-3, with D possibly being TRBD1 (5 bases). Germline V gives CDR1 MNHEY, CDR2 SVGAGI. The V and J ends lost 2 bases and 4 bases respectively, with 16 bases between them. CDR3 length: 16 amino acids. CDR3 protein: CASSYSWPGLADTQYF. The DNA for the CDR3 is TGTGCCAGCAGTTACAGTTGGCCAGGGCTGGCAGATACGCAGTATTTT.

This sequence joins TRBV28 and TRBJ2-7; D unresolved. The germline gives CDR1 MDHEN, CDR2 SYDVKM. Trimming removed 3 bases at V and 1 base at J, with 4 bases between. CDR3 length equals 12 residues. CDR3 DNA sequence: TGTGCCAGCAGTTTTCTTTCCTACGAGCAGTACTTC. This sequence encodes CASSFLSYEQYF.

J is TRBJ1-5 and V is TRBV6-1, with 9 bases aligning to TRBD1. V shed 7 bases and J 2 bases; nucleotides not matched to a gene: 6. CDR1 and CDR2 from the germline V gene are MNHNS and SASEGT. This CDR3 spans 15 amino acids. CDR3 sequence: CASTTGGAGNQPQHF. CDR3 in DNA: TGTGCCAGCACCACAGGGGGCGCCGGCAATCAGCCCCAGCATTTT.

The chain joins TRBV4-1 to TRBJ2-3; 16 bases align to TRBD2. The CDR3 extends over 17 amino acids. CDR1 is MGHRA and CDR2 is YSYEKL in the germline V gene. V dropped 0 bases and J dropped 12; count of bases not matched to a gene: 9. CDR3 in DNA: TGCGCCAGCAGCCAAGATTTTCCGGGACTAGCGGGGGGGCATCAGTATTTT. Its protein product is CASSQDFPGLAGGHQYF.

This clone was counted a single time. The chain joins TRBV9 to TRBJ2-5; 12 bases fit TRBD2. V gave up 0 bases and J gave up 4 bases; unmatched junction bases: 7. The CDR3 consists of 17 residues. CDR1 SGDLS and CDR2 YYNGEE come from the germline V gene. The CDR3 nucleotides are TGTGCCAGCAGCGTAGTCGGTCTAGCGGGGGGGACAGAGACCCAGTACTTC. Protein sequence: CASSVVGLAGGTETQYF.

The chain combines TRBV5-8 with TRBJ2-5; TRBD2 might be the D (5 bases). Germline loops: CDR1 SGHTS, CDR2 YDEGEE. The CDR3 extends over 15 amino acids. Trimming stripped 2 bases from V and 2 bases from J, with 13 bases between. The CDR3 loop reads CASSLRGSYQETQYF. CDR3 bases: TGTGCCAGCAGCTTACGGGGATCCTATCAAGAGACCCAGTACTTC.

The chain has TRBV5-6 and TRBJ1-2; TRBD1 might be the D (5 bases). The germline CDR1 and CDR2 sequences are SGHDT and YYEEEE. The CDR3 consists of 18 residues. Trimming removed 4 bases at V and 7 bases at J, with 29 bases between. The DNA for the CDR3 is TGTGCCAGCAGCCCATGGAGGGCCCAGGGCCCCTCGTCTGGTGGCTACACCTTC. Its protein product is CASSPWRAQGPSSGGYTF. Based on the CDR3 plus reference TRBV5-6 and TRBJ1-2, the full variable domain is DAGVTQSPTHLIKTRGQQVTLRCSPKSGHDTVSWYQQALGQGPQFIFQYYEEEERQRGNFPDRFSGHQFPNYSSELNVNALLLGDSALYLCASSPWRAQGPSSGGYTFGSGTRLTVV.

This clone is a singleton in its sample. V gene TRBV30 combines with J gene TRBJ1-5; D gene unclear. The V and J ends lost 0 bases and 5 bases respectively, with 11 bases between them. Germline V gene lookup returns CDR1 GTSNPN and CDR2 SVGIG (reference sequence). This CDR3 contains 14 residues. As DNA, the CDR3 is TGTGCCTGGAGTGTGGGGAGCAACGATCAGCCCCAGCATTTT. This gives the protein CAWSVGSNDQPQHF.

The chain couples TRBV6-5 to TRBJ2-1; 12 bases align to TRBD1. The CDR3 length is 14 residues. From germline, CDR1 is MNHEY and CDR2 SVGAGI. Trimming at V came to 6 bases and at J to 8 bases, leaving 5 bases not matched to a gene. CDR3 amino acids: CASSRDRGLDEQFF. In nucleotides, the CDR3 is TGTGCCAGCAGCCGGGACAGGGGGCTCGATGAGCAGTTCTTC.

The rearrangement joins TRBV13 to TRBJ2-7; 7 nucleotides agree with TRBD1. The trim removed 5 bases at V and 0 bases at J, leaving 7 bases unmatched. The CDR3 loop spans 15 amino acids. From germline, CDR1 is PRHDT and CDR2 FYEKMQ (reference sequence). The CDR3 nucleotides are TGTGCCAGCAGCCGAGGACAGGAGAGCTCCTACGAGCAGTACTTC. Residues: CASSRGQESSYEQYF. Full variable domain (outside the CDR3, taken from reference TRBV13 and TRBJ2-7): AAGVIQSPRHLIKEKRETATLKCYPIPRHDTVYWYQQGPGQDPQFLISFYEKMQSDKGSIPDRFSAQQFSDYHSELNMSSLELGDSALYFCASSRGQESSYEQYFGPGTRLTVT.

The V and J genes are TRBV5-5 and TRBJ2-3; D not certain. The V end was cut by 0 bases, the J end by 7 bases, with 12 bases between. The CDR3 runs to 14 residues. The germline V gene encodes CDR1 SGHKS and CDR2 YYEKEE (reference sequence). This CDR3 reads CASSLVGELNTQYF. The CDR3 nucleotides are TGTGCCAGCAGCTTGGTCGGTGAACTCAATACGCAGTATTTT. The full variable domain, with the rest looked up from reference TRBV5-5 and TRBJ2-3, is DAGVTQSPTHLIKTRGQQVTLRCSPISGHKSVSWYQQVLGQGPQFIFQYYEKEERGRGNFPDRFSARQFPNYSSELNVNALLLGDSALYLCASSLVGELNTQYFGPGTRLTVL.

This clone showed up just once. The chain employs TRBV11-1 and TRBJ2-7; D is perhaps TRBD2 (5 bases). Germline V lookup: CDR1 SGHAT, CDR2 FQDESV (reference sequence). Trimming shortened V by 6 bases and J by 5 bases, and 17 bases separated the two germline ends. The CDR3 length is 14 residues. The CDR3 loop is CASSLAGPGDEQYF. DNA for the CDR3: TGTGCCAGCAGTTTGGCCGGACCCGGGGACGAGCAGTACTTC.

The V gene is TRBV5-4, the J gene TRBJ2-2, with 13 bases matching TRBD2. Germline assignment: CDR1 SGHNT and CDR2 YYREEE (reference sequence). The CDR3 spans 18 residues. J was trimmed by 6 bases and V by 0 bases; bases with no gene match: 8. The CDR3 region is CASSLDLGLAGVSGELFF. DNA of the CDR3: TGTGCCAGCAGCTTGGATTTAGGACTAGCGGGAGTCTCCGGGGAGCTGTTTTTT.